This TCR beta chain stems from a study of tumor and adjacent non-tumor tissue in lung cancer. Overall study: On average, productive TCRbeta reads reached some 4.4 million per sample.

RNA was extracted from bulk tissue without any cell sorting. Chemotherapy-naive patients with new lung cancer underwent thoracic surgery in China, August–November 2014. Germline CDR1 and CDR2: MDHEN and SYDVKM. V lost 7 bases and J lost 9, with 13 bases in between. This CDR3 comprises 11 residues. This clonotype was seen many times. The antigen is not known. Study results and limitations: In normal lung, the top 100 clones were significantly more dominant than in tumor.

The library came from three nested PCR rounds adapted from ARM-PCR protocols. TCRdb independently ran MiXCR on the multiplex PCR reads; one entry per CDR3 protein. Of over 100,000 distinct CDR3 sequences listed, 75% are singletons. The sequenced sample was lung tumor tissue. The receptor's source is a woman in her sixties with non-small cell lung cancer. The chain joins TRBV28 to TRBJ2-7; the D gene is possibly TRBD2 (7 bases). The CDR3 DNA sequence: TGTGCCAGCAACGGGGGGCGAGGGCAGTACTTC. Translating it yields CASNGGRGQYF. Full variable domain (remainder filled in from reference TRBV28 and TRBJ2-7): DVKVTQSSRYLVKRTGEKVFLECVQDMDHENMFWYRQDPGLGLRLIYFSYDVKMKEKGDIPEGYSVSREKKERFSLILESASTNQTSMYLCASNGGRGQYFGPGTRLTVT.